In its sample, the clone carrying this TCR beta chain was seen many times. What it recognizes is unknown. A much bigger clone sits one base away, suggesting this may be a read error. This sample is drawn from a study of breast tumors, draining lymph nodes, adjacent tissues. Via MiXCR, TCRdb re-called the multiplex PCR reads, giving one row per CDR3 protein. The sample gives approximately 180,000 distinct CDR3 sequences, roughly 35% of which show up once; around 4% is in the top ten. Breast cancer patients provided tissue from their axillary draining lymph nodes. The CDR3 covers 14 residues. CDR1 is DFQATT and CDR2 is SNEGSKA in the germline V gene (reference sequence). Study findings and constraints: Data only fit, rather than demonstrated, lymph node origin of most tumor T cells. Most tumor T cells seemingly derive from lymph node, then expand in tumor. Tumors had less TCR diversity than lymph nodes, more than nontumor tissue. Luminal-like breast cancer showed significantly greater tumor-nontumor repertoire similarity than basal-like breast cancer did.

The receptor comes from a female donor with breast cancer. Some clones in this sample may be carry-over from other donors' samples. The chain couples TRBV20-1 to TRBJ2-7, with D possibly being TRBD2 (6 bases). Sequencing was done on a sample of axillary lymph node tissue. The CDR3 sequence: CSARDYGSSSEQYF. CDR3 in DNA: TGCAGTGCTAGAGATTACGGGAGCTCCTCCGAGCAGTACTTC.